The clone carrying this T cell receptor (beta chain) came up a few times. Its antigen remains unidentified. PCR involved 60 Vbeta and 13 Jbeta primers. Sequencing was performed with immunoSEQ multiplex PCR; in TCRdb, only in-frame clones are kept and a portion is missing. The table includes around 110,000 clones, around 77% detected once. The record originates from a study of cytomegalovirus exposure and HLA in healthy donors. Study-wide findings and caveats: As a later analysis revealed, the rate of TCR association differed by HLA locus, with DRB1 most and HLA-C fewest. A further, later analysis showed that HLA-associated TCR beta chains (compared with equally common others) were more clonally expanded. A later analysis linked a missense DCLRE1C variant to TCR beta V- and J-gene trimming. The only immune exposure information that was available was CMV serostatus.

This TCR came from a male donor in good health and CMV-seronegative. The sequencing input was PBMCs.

The CDR3 spells CASTGTGGPVQPQHF. CDR3 nucleotides: TGTGCCAGCACGGGAACCGGGGGGCCGGTTCAGCCCCAGCATTTT. The gene calls are TRBV2 and TRBJ1-5; the D gene is possibly TRBD1 (6 bases). V was clipped by 7 bases and J by 6 bases, with 19 bases between them. The CDR3 extends over 15 amino acids. The germline CDR1 and CDR2 sequences are SNHLY and FYNNEI.